This T cell receptor (beta chain) was captured in a study of shared clonotypes between healthy human individuals. General study results and limits: Clonotype sharing levels among donors were expected to vary with sequencing depth. Represented diversity, genetic and exposure-history alike, was limited by few donors.

Regarding this clone: Its antigen is not identified.

Deep-level settings were used for running the assay. Repertoires were generated with immunoSEQ multiplex PCR, while TCRdb's copy carries only in-frame clones and drops some. Of about 1 million clones listed, 65% to 75% are singletons. CD4+ cells were split into CD45RA+ naive and CD45RA-negative memory subsets. Input material: memory CD4+ T cells sorted from blood. Subset given: CD45RA-negative fraction. The sequence came from a man between 18 and 29 years old in good health.

CDR3 sequence: CASSQVIGTGNEQFF. The CDR3 bases are TGCGCCAGCAGCCAAGTAATCGGAACGGGCAATGAGCAGTTCTTC. V gene TRBV4-1 combines with J gene TRBJ2-1; unclear D gene. Germline V gene lookup returns CDR1 MGHRA and CDR2 YSYEKL. CDR3 size: 15 residues. Between the trimmed V and J ends, which lost 1 base and 6 bases, there was a span of 13 bases.